Shown below are 18 T cell receptor beta chains from a single sample sequenced in a study of T cells in Graves' hyperthyroidism and ophthalmopathy. Amplification targeted TCR beta CDR3 regions from RNA transcripts. Primed by the HTBI set, a first-round RT-PCR was run on the TCR CDR3. TCRdb re-called the multiplex PCR reads with MiXCR, one entry per CDR3 protein. The sample lists around 700,000 distinct CDR3 sequences, roughly 32% seen once, with less than 40% in the top ten. The sequenced sample was blood. These receptors all stem from a woman aged 40 to 49 with Graves' hyperthyroidism.

This chain links TRBV6-5 with TRBJ1-2, with unresolved D. The germline CDR1 and CDR2 sequences are MNHEY and SVGAGI. Trimming shortened V by 4 bases and J by 3 bases, and 6 bases separated the two germline ends. This CDR3 contains 12 residues. CDR3 amino acids: CASSSEDYGYTF. The CDR3 DNA reads TGTGCCAGCAGTTCAGAGGACTATGGCTACACCTTC.

CDR3 bases: TGTGCCAGCAGCTTAGTCTGGGGACATGGCTACACCTTC. Protein: CASSLVWGHGYTF. V is TRBV11-2 and J is TRBJ1-2; D may be TRBD1 (5 bases). CDR1 and CDR2 from the germline V gene are SGHAT and FQNNGV. The CDR3 consists of 13 residues. Between the trimmed V and J ends, which lost 1 base and 6 bases, there was a span of 9 bases.

CDR3 sequence: CASGPGTGFTQPQHF. CDR3 bases: TGTGCCAGCGGCCCTGGGACAGGGTTTACTCAGCCCCAGCATTTT. The chain couples TRBV6-1 to TRBJ1-5; TRBD1 agrees at 9 bases. Germline CDR1 is MNHNS and CDR2 is SASEGT. The CDR3 covers 15 residues. The V gene end was trimmed by 8 bases and the J gene end by 6 bases; junction bases not matched to a gene: 11.

This clonotype has ten or more counts. The rearrangement links TRBV7-9 to TRBJ2-7; 9 bases agree with TRBD1. This CDR3 is 13 amino acids long. Germline-derived CDR1 and CDR2 are SEHNR and FQNEAQ (reference sequence). V shed 6 bases, J shed 3 bases, and the junction held 3 bases outside the gene matches. For the CDR3, the DNA is TGTGCCAGCAGACCGGACAGGGGCTACGAGCAGTACTTC. Its protein is CASRPDRGYEQYF.

The chain is built from TRBV25-1 and TRBJ1-2; 11 bases are shared with TRBD1. V was clipped by 1 base and J by 3 bases; unmatched bases: 4. The CDR3 sequence is 16 residues long. Per the germline V gene, CDR1 is MGHDK and CDR2 is SYGVNS. CDR3 bases: TGTGCCAGCAGTGAATCCGGGACAGGGGGTTACTATGGCTACACCTTC. This sequence encodes CASSESGTGGYYGYTF.

The gene calls are TRBV29-1 and TRBJ1-2; D gene ambiguous. V dropped 6 bases and J dropped 2 bases, with 10 bases sitting between them. There are 12 residues in the CDR3. CDR1 is SQVTM and CDR2 is ANQGSEA in the germline V gene. The CDR3 here is CSVDAANYGYTF. As DNA, the CDR3 is TGCAGCGTCGATGCCGCCAACTATGGCTACACCTTC.

The rearrangement uses TRBV10-3 and TRBJ1-1; 10 nucleotides line up with TRBD1. The germline V gene encodes CDR1 ENHRY and CDR2 SYGVKD. The J segment lost 1 base and the V segment lost 10 bases, leaving 6 bases of the junction unmatched. This CDR3 is 14 amino acids long. For the CDR3, the DNA is TGTGCCAAAGGTGGGGACAGGGGGAACACTGAAGCTTTCTTT. Protein product: CAKGGDRGNTEAFF.

The table lists this clonotype with many counts. The chain couples TRBV7-2 to TRBJ1-3; 9 bases are a match to TRBD1. The CDR3 has 13 residues. The ends lost 5 bases at V and 5 bases at J; junction bases unmatched: 1. Germline V CDR1 and CDR2: SGHTA, FQGNSA. This CDR3 is CASSGTGRNTIYF. The DNA for the CDR3 is TGTGCCAGCAGCGGGACAGGGAGAAACACCATATATTTT.

This clonotype has a handful of counts. The V and J genes are TRBV20-1 and TRBJ1-4; D call uncertain. V lost 4 bases to trimming and J lost 3 bases, with 18 bases between them. This CDR3 has 16 residues. Germline V CDR1 and CDR2: DFQATT, SNEGSKA (reference sequence). As DNA, the CDR3 is TGCAGTGCTACCGCCCCACGGAGTACGGCTAATGAAAAACTGTTTTTT. Protein product: CSATAPRSTANEKLFF.

In regard to this clonotype: This may come from a read error, since a much larger clone is one base off. V usage is TRBV11-2 and J usage is TRBJ1-1; D not certain. This CDR3 region has 14 residues. Germline assignment: CDR1 SGHAT and CDR2 FQNNGV. The CDR3 DNA follows: TGTGCCAGCAGCTTAGGCAGGTCCGGCACTGAAGCTCTCTTT. Translation: CASSLGRSGTEALF.

The J gene is TRBJ2-7, the V gene TRBV7-9, with D hard to call. The germline CDR1 and CDR2 sequences are SEHNR and FQNEAQ (reference sequence). The V and J ends lost 3 bases and 5 bases respectively, with 8 bases between them. The CDR3 length is 12 residues. The chain's CDR3 is CASSFSVDEQYF. In DNA, the CDR3 is TGTGCCAGCAGCTTCAGTGTGGACGAGCAGTACTTC.

This clonotype was counted a few times. This chain links TRBV12-3 or TRBV12-4 with TRBJ1-4; 10 bases fit TRBD1. This CDR3 comprises 15 residues. V was pared by 4 bases and J by 6 bases, with 5 bases of the junction left unmatched. CDR3 nucleotides: TGTGCCAGCAGTTCCCCGGGACAGGGGTATGAAAAACTGTTTTTT. Protein product: CASSSPGQGYEKLFF.

This clonotype was picked up many times. The chain carries TRBV19 and TRBJ1-2; a possible D gene is TRBD1 (6 bases). Germline V gives CDR1 LNHDA, CDR2 SQIVND (reference sequence). Trimming cost V 4 bases and J 4 bases, with 13 bases left between them. The CDR3 is 14 amino acids. CDR3 loop: CASSTTGILYGYTF. CDR3 in DNA: TGTGCCAGTAGTACTACAGGGATCCTCTATGGCTACACCTTC.

This clonotype was found many times. The V gene is TRBV20-1, the J gene TRBJ1-1, with a weak D call TRBD1 (6 bases). The CDR3 runs to 14 residues. V was pared by 5 bases and J by 0 bases, with 13 bases between. CDR1 DFQATT and CDR2 SNEGSKA come from the germline V gene (reference sequence). The CDR3 reads CSAPKGHLNTEAFF. The CDR3 bases are TGCAGTGCTCCAAAGGGACATCTGAACACTGAAGCTTTCTTT.

V gene TRBV12-3 or TRBV12-4 combines with J gene TRBJ1-1, with D unresolved. The CDR3 is made up of 17 amino acids. With 5 bases removed from V and 2 bases from J, the gap between germline ends came to 21 bases. The CDR3 loop reads CASSLSAGRVGNTEAFF. CDR3 sequence (DNA): TGTGCCAGCAGTCTCAGTGCTGGTCGGGTAGGAAACACTGAAGCTTTCTTT.

This clonotype was found many times. The V gene is TRBV7-9, the J gene TRBJ2-5; the match to TRBD2 covers 10 bases. Germline V gives CDR1 SEHNR, CDR2 FQNEAQ (reference sequence). CDR3 length: 16 residues. V lost 5 bases, J lost 2 bases, and 8 bases stayed unmatched. The CDR3 sequence: CASSVYSGRLQETQYF. In DNA, the CDR3 is TGTGCCAGCAGCGTATATAGCGGGAGGCTACAAGAGACCCAGTACTTC.

The V gene is TRBV15, the J gene TRBJ1-4, with D perhaps TRBD1 (5 bases). Trimming pared 0 bases from V and 5 bases from J, leaving 10 bases between. The CDR3 spans 15 residues. Germline CDR1 reads LNHNV; CDR2 reads YYDKDF (reference sequence). For the CDR3, the DNA is TGTGCCACCAGCAGAGAGGGGGGAGCAAATGAAAAACTGTTTTTT. It is translated as CATSREGGANEKLFF.

There are a few counts of this clonotype. The chain links TRBV7-9 to TRBJ2-3; D remains unclear. V dropped 4 bases and J dropped 2 bases, with 4 bases sitting between them. This CDR3 is 12 amino acids long. The germline gives CDR1 SEHNR, CDR2 FQNEAQ (reference sequence). The chain's CDR3 is CASSSFTDTQYF. The DNA for the CDR3 is TGTGCCAGCAGCTCCTTCACAGATACGCAGTATTTT.